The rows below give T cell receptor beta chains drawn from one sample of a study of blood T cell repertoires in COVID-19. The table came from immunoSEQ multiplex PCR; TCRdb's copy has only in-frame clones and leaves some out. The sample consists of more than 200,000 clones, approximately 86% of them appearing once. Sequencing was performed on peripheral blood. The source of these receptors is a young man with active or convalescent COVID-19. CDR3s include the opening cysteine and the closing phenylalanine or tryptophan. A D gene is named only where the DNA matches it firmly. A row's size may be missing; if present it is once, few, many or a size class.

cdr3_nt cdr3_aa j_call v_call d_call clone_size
TGTGCCAGCAGCAGCTCTGGAAGACAGAACAATCAGCCCCAGCATTTT CASSSSGRQNNQPQHF TRBJ1-5 TRBV5-5 - -
TGTGCCAGCAGCCAAGGGGGCGTGAACACTGAAGCTTTCTTT CASSQGGVNTEAFF TRBJ1-1 TRBV4-2 - -
TGCGCCAGCAGCCTGACAGGGGGAGACGAAAAACTGTTTTTT CASSLTGGDEKLFF TRBJ1-4 TRBV4-1 TRBD1 -
TGCGCCAGCAGCTTGGGGGCAGGGTCGGCCTATGGCTACACCTTC CASSLGAGSAYGYTF TRBJ1-2 TRBV5-1 - -
TGTGCCAGTAGTATTGGAGGGACAGGGGGTTTGGACGAGCAGTACTTC CASSIGGTGGLDEQYF TRBJ2-7 TRBV19 TRBD1 -
TGTGCCAGCAGCACTGGGGGGGACGGCGAGCAGTACTTC CASSTGGDGEQYF TRBJ2-7 TRBV9 TRBD2 -
TGTGCCAGCAGCTTGGGCAGTTACACCGGGGAGCTGTTTTTT CASSLGSYTGELFF TRBJ2-2 TRBV5-4 - -
TGTGCCAGCAGTCGCGACTCCTATAGCAATCAGCCCCAGCATTTT CASSRDSYSNQPQHF TRBJ1-5 TRBV27 - once
TGTGCCAGCAGCCAAAACACGGGGATAGCGGGGGTATTGCAGTACTTC CASSQNTGIAGVLQYF TRBJ2-7 TRBV4-2 TRBD2 -
TGTGCCAGCAGTCTTAGTGCACCCCCTTACGAGCAGTACTTC CASSLSAPPYEQYF TRBJ2-7 TRBV2 - -
TGTGCCTGGAGTGAGGGGTACGGAAACACCATATATTTT CAWSEGYGNTIYF TRBJ1-3 TRBV30 - -
TGTGCCAGCAGCGTAGAGCGGGGGCGCACAGATACGCAGTATTTT CASSVERGRTDTQYF TRBJ2-3 TRBV9 TRBD2 -
TGTGCCAGTAGTGCCGACAGGGGTGAAGCTTTCTTT CASSADRGEAFF TRBJ1-1 TRBV19 TRBD1 -
TGCGCCAGCAGCCAAGGCGGACAGGGGTCGGGCTATGGCTACACCTTC CASSQGGQGSGYGYTF TRBJ1-2 TRBV4-1 TRBD1 -
TGTGCCAGCAGCTTGGGGCTAGTTGGTCCCGATACGCAGTATTTT CASSLGLVGPDTQYF TRBJ2-3 TRBV5-4 - -
TGTGCCAGCAGCTTATTGAGTGGTAACCAAGAGACCCAGTACTTC CASSLLSGNQETQYF TRBJ2-5 TRBV11-2 - -
TGTGCCAGTGAAGCCGGGACAGGGGGAATCCACACTGAAGCTTTCTTT CASEAGTGGIHTEAFF TRBJ1-1 TRBV19 TRBD1 -
TGTGCCAGCAGCTCCACCGGTTCACCCCTCCACTTT CASSSTGSPLHF TRBJ1-6 TRBV7-9 - -
TGTGCCAGCTCATTCGAGGGAAATCAGCCCCAGCATTTT CASSFEGNQPQHF TRBJ1-5 TRBV18 - -
TGTGCCAGCAGTTACACGGGACAGGGGCCCTCACCCCTCCACTTT CASSYTGQGPSPLHF TRBJ1-6 TRBV6-5 TRBD1 -
TGTGCCACCCTGAGGCGAGGGGGAGGCAATCAGCCCCAGCATTTT CATLRRGGGNQPQHF TRBJ1-5 TRBV19 - -
TGTGCCAGCAGTGAATGGTTGGGACAAGGGGGCAATGAGCAGTTCTTC CASSEWLGQGGNEQFF TRBJ2-1 TRBV2 - -
TGTGCCAGCAGCGAGGGGGAGACCGGGGAGCTGTTTTTT CASSEGETGELFF TRBJ2-2 TRBV7-9 - -
TGTGCCAGCGAGACGTCAGGGAATTCACCCCTCCACTTT CASETSGNSPLHF TRBJ1-6 TRBV2 - -
TGTGCCAGCAGCGCGATAACCCAGATCAACACCGGGGAGCTGTTTTTT CASSAITQINTGELFF TRBJ2-2 TRBV9 - -
TGTGCCAGCAGCGTAAAACTAGCGGGGGGTGGAGATACGCAGTATTTT CASSVKLAGGGDTQYF TRBJ2-3 TRBV4-2 TRBD2 few
TGTGCCAGTAGTATTTCCGGCGAGCAGTACTTC CASSISGEQYF TRBJ2-7 TRBV19 - -
TGTGCCAGCAGTCGGGTAGACCAGCCCCAGCATTTT CASSRVDQPQHF TRBJ1-5 TRBV12-3/TRBV12-4 - -
TGTGCCAGCAGCTTGGCGACGGGTAACTATGGCTACACCTTC CASSLATGNYGYTF TRBJ1-2 TRBV5-4 - -
TGTGCCATCAGTGGGACAGGAGATGGCTACACCTTC CAISGTGDGYTF TRBJ1-2 TRBV10-3 TRBD1 -
TGTGCCTGGAGTTCTCCGGGACAGGGCTTCGATGGCTACACCTTC CAWSSPGQGFDGYTF TRBJ1-2 TRBV30 TRBD1 -
TGTGCCAGCAGCCAGGGACTCCTCAGGAGGCAGCCCCAGCATTTT CASSQGLLRRQPQHF TRBJ1-5 TRBV3-1/TRBV3-2 - -
TGCGCCAGCAGCCAAGAAGGCGGGACAGGGTTGGATGAGCAGTTCTTC CASSQEGGTGLDEQFF TRBJ2-1 TRBV4-1 TRBD1 few
TGTGCCAGCAGCTTTGAGGGCGACTATGGCTACACCTTC CASSFEGDYGYTF TRBJ1-2 TRBV7-2 - -
TGCGCCAGCAGCCAAGATAACTCGGGGCAGCCCCAGCATTTT CASSQDNSGQPQHF TRBJ1-5 TRBV4-3 - -